The entry below gives a single T cell receptor beta chain sequence along with its context. The antigen is not known. Measured with immunoSEQ multiplex PCR; TCRdb has only the in-frame clones, and not every one. In the table there are some 45,000 clones, around nine tenths of which are singletons. This entry is derived from a study of cytomegalovirus exposure and HLA in healthy donors. Study information: In a later analysis, it was reported that the 110 or so validation repertoires had been produced on the same platform as the 500 to 750 repertoires belonging to the first cohort.

With 3 bases clipped from V and 1 base from J, the junction kept 2 bases outside the gene matches. This CDR3 has 15 amino acids. Looked up from germline, CDR1 is SGHDT and CDR2 is YYEEEE. Overall study findings and caveats: Specificity of a few CMV-associated chains for CMV antigens was verified in vitro. Associated with cytomegalovirus, according to the listing, were approximately 160 TCR beta chains. Reported performance of the classifier showed diagnosis of cytomegalovirus status with high specificity and sensitivity.

The rearrangement joins TRBV5-6 to TRBJ1-5; TRBD1 matches at 9 bases. The sequence came from a man younger than 30 in good health and CMV-seronegative. The sequencing sample was made of PBMCs. The CDR3 region is CASSSDRGSNQPQHF. The CDR3, as DNA: TGTGCCAGCAGCTCGGACAGGGGCAGCAATCAGCCCCAGCATTTT.